This T cell receptor (beta chain) originates from a study of radiation and T cells in renal cell carcinoma (dated by TCRdb to 2020 to 2022). Concerning the study at large: The samples were obtained from a clinical trial, where primary renal cell carcinomas were treated with 15 Gy stereotactic body radiation therapy and then removed by nephrectomy 4 weeks afterward. TCR beta sequencing covered around 50 samples in total, comprising roughly 25 tumors and some 27 peripheral blood samples. A total of about 3.8 million unique CDR3 nucleotide sequences, encoding 2,500,000 or so unique CDR3 amino acid sequences, were found across all 50 or so samples.

Study-wide findings and limitations: In blood, the top tumor clonotypes increased from baseline to 2 weeks after radiation and then shrank by 4 weeks, which suggests a temporary expansion of tumor-resident clones. Effects of radiation dose or scheduling on the TCR repertoire could not be addressed with the single-armed trial design. Because pretreatment tumor biopsies were not available, the baseline intratumoral presence of clonotypes could not be determined. Dynamics of the blood repertoire were not tracked past 4 weeks after treatment.

According to the germline V gene, CDR1 reads SGHRS and CDR2 reads YFSETQ. Reading from cysteine to phenylalanine, the CDR3 counts 16 amino acids. The read is trimmed to its CDR3 DNA, 48 bases read in frame from base 1. At the junction V is shortened by 4 bases and J by 0 bases, with 13 bases in between. In the paper's terms, the time point label means: blood 2 weeks post-SBRT. The treatment or condition label corresponds to: 15 Gy SBRT to primary tumor, nephrectomy 4 weeks later. Serial peripheral blood from radiation-treated patients was sampled at baseline, 2 weeks and 4 weeks after SBRT to track tumor-enriched clonotypes. Every patient had renal cell carcinoma of clear cell pathology. The QIAamp DNA Blood Mini Kit (Qiagen) was used to prepare genomic DNA for TCR sequencing. The analyses included only samples that passed all quality control checks. TCR beta libraries were generated from genomic DNA with the immunoSEQ kit, following the manufacturer's recommendations. To prepare the libraries, a first multiplex PCR with proprietary primers was run, followed by a second PCR that added unique barcodes, and a bead cleanup was done after each round. Each sample batch included a kit-provided positive control reaction and a negative control reaction. The final libraries were assessed on an Agilent 4200 TapeStation D1000 ScreenTape, pooled by volume, and quantified by qPCR. Sequencing was performed on an Illumina NextSeq500 using a MidOutput 150-cycle cartridge, with 156 Read1 cycles, 15 Index1 cycles, and the kit custom primers. The pooled library was loaded at approximately 1.1 pM with a roughly 20% PhiX control spike-in. Concerning the study's data processing: Vendor-processed data were analyzed in R, with a clonotype defined as all T cells sharing the same CDR3 nucleotide sequence. In the clone abundance analyses, frequencies in each sample were normalized to that sample's 10,000 most abundant clones. Public T cell clones, which averaged fewer than five per sample, were excluded before analysis. Tumor-enriched clonotypes and baseline blood-enriched clonotypes were defined as those with an abundance difference of at least 32-fold between compartments. A beta-binomial differential abundance model was used to identify clonotypes that were expanded or contracted between blood time points. Tumor-blood repertoire similarity was measured with the Baroni-Urbani and Buser coefficient, and group comparisons used two-tailed Wilcoxon tests in R. In its TCRdb copy, this immuneACCESS table keeps in-frame sequences only and misses some clones. Where compared with another copy, unresolved V genes explain less than half of these, and the others have no known cause. The V and J calls and the clone size are those of that table, but D and trimming were determined from the DNA. Counted in this sample were about 49,000 clones; roughly 78% of them appeared once. About 28% of the sample rests with the top ten.

To note about this clone: Its antigen remains unidentified. Per-nucleotide qualities are absent, and no much larger clonotype sits a single base away.

This sequence was found in an older woman with renal cell carcinoma. Here the sequenced sample was blood, taken from a patient whose treatment included radiotherapy and nephrectomy. In this chain, TRBV5-1 is recombined with TRBJ2-2, with TRBD1 as a weak D call on 5 bases. The CDR3 protein sequence reads: CASSRVDSPNTGELFF. The DNA reads as follows: TGCGCCAGCAGCCGAGTTGACAGCCCGAACACCGGGGAGCTGTTTTTT.